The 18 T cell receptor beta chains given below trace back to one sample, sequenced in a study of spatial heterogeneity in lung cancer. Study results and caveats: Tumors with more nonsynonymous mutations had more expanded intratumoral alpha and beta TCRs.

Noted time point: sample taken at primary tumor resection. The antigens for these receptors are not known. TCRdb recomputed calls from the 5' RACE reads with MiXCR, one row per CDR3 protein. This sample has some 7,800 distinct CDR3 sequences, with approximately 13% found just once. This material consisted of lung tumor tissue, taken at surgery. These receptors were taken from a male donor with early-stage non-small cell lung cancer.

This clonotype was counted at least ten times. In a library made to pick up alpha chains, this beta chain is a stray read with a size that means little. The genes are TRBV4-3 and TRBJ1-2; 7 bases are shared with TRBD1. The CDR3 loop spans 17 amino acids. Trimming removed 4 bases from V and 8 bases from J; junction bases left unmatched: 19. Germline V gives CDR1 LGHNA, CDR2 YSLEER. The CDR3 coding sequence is TGCGCCAGCAGCCTAGACCTCTCGACAGGGCGCCTGGGAGGCTACACCTTC. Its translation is CASSLDLSTGRLGGYTF.

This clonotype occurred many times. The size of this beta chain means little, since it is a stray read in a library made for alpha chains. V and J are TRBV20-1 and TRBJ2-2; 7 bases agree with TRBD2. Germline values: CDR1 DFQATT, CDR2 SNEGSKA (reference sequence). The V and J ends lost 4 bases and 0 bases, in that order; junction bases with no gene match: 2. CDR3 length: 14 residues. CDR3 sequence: CSATGLANTGELFF. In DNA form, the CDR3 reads TGCAGTGCTACCGGACTAGCGAACACCGGGGAGCTGTTTTTT.

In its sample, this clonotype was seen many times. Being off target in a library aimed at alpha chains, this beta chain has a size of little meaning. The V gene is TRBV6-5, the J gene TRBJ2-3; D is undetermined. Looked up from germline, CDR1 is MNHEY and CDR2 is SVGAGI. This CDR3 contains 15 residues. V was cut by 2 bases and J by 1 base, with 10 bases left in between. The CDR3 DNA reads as TGTGCCAGCAGTTACGGTTCATACCGCACAGATACGCAGTATTTT. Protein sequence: CASSYGSYRTDTQYF.

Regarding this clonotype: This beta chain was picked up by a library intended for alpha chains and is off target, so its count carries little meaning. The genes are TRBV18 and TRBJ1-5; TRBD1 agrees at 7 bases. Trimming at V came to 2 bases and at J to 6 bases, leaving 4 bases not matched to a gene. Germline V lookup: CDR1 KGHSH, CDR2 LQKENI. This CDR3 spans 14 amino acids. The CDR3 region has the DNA TGTGCCAGCTCACCAGACAGGGTTCCTCAGCCCCAGCATTTT. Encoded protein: CASSPDRVPQPQHF. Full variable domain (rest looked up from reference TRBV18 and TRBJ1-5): NAGVMQNPRHLVRRRGQEARLRCSPMKGHSHVYWYRQLPEEGLKFMVYLQKENIIDESGMPKERFSAEFPKEGPSILRIQQVVRGDSAAYFCASSPDRVPQPQHFGDGTRLSIL.

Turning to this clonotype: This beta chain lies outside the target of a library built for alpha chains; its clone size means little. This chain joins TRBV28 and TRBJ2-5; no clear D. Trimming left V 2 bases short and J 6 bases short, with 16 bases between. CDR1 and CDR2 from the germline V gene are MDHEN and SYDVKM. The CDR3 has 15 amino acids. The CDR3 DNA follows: TGTGCCAGCAGTTTAGTTTCTGGATACATGCAGACCCAGTACTTC. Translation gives CASSLVSGYMQTQYF.

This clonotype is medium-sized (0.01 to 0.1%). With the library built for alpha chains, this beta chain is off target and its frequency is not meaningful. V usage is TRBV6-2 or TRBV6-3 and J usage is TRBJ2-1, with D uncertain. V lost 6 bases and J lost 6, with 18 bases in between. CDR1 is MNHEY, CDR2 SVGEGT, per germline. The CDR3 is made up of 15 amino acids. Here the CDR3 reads CASRLGGRKSNEQFF. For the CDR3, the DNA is TGTGCCAGCAGGCTTGGTGGAAGGAAGTCCAATGAGCAGTTCTTC.

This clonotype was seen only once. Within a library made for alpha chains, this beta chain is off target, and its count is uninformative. The CDR3 loop is CASMPTDSSNQPQHF. In DNA, the CDR3 is TGTGCCAGCATGCCGACGGACAGCTCCAATCAGCCCCAGCATTTT. This chain connects TRBV28 to TRBJ1-5, with a weak D call TRBD1 (6 bases). Germline CDR1 MDHEN, CDR2 SYDVKM. The ends were cut back, 7 bases at V and 3 bases at J, with 16 bases in the middle. There are 15 residues in the CDR3. Together with reference TRBV28 and TRBJ1-5, the CDR3 gives the full variable domain: DVKVTQSSRYLVKRTGEKVFLECVQDMDHENMFWYRQDPGLGLRLIYFSYDVKMKEKGDIPEGYSVSREKKERFSLILESASTNQTSMYLCASMPTDSSNQPQHFGDGTRLSIL.

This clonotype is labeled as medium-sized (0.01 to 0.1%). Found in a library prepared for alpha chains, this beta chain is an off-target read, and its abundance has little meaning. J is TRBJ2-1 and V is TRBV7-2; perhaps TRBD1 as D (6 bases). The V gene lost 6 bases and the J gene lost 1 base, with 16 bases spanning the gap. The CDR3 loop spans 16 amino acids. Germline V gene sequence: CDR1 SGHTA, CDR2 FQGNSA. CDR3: CASRSWGRVSYNEQFF. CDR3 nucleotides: TGTGCCAGCAGAAGTTGGGGGCGGGTATCCTACAATGAGCAGTTCTTC.

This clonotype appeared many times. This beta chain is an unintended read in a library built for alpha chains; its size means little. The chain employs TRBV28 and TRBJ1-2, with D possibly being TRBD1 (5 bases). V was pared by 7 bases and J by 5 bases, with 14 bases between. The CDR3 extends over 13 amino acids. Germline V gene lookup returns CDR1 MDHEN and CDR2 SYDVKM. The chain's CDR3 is CASKIDSTYGYTF. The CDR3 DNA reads TGTGCCAGCAAAATAGACAGCACTTATGGCTACACCTTC.

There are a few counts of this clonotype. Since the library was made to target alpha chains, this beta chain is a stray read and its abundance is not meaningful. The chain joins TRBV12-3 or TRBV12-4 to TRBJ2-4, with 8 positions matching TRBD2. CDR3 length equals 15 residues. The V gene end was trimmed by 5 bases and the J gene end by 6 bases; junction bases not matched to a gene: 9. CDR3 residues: CASSPFAGGTNIQYF. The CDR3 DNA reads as TGTGCCAGCAGTCCTTTCGCGGGGGGTACAAACATTCAGTACTTC.

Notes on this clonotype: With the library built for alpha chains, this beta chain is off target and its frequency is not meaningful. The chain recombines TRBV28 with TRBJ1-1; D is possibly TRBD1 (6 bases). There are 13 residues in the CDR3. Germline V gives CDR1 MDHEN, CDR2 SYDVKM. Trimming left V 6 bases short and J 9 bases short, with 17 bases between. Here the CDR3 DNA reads TGTGCCAGCAGACCTTGGGGGCCCGGGAAAGCTTTCTTT. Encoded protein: CASRPWGPGKAFF.

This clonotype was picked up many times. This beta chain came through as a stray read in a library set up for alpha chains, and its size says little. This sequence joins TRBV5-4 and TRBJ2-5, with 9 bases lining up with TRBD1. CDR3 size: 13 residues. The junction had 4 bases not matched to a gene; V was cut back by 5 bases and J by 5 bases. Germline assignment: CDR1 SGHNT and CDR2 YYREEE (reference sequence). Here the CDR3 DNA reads TGTGCCAGCAGTTTGACAGGGGGGGAGACCCAGTACTTC. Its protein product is CASSLTGGETQYF.

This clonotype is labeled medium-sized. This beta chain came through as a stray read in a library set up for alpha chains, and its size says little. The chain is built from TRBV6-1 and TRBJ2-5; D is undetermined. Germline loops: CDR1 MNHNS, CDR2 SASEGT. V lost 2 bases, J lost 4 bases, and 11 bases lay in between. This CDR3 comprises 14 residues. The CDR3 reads CASSESWQGETQYF. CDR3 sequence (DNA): TGTGCCAGCAGTGAATCCTGGCAAGGAGAGACCCAGTACTTC.

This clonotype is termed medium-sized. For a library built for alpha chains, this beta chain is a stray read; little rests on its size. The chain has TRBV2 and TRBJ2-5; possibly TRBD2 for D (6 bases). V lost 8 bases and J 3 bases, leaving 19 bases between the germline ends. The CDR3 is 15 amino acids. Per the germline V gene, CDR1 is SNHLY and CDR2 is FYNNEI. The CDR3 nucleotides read TGTGCCAGCGGCAAAGGCGGGGTCCTGGAAGAGACCCAGTACTTC. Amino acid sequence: CASGKGGVLEETQYF.

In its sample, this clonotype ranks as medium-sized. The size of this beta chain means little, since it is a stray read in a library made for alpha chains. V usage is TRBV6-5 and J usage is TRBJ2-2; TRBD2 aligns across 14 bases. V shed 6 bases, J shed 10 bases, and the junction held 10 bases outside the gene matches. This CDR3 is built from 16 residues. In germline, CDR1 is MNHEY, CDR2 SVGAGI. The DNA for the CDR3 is TGTGCCAGCAGACGACTAGCGGGAGGGCCAGGTTCGGAGCTGTTTTTT. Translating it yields CASRRLAGGPGSELFF.

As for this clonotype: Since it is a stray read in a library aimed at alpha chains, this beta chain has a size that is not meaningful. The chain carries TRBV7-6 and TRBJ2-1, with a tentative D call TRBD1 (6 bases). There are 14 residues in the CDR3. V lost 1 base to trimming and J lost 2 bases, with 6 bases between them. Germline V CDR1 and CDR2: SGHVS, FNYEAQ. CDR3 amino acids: CASSLGGPYNEQFF. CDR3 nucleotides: TGTGCCAGCAGCTTAGGGGGGCCCTACAATGAGCAGTTCTTC.

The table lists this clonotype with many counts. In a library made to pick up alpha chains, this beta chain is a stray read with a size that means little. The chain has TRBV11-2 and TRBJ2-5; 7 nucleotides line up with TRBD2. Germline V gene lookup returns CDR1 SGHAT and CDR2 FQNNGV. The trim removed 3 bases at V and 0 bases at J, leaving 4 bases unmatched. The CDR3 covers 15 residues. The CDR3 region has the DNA TGTGCCAGCAGCTTCTTTGGGGGGGACCAAGAGACCCAGTACTTC. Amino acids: CASSFFGGDQETQYF.

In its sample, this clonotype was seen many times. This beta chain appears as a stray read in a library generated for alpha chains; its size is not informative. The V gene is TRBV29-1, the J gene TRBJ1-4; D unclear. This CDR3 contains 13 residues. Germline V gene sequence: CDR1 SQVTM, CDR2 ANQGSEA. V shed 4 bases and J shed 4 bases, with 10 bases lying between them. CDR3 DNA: TGCAGCGTTGTCTCCCCCTTTAATGAAAAACTGTTTTTT. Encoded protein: CSVVSPFNEKLFF. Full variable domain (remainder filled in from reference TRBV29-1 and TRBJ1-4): SAVISQKPSRDICQRGTSLTIQCQVDSQVTMMFWYRQQPGQSLTLIATANQGSEATYESGFVIDKFPISRPNLTFSTLTVSNMSPEDSSIYLCSVVSPFNEKLFFGSGTQLSVL.